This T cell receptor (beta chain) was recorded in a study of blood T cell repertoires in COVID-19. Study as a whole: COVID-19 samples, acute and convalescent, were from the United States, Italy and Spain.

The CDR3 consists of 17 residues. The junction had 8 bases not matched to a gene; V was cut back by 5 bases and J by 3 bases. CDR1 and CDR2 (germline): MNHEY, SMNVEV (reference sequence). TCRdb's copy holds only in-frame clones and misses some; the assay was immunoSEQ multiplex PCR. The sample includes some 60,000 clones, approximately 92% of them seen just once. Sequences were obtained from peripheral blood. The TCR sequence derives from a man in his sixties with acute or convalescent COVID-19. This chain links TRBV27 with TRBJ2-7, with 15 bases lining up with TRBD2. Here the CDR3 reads CASSPWTSGRGVYEQYF. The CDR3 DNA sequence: TGTGCCAGCAGTCCCTGGACTAGCGGGAGGGGAGTCTACGAGCAGTACTTC.